This T cell receptor beta chain comes out of a study of blood T cell repertoires in COVID-19. The overall study: The analysed material was cDNA or gDNA that came from T cells, B-cell-depleted T cells, or PBMCs.

Trimming removed 3 bases from V and 2 bases from J, with 10 bases in between. Per the germline V gene, CDR1 is SGHAT and CDR2 is FQNNGV. This CDR3 spans 15 amino acids. This table comes from immunoSEQ multiplex PCR, and its TCRdb copy is limited to in-frame clones, with some not included. Found here are roughly 350,000 clones, more than 75% of them singletons; the top ten hold more than 3%. The specimen was peripheral blood. This chain uses TRBV11-2 with TRBJ2-2, with a weak D call TRBD1 (6 bases). This clonotype was sampled from a woman between 18 and 29 years old who had recovered from COVID-19. The CDR3: CASSLRGTNTGELFF. CDR3 sequence (DNA): TGTGCCAGCAGCTTGAGGGGGACCAACACCGGGGAGCTGTTTTTT. The whole variable domain, filled in from reference TRBV11-2 and TRBJ2-2, reads EAGVAQSPRYKIIEKRQSVAFWCNPISGHATLYWYQQILGQGPKLLIQFQNNGVVDDSQLPKDRFSAERLKGVDSTLKIQPAKLEDSAVYLCASSLRGTNTGELFFGEGSRLTVL.